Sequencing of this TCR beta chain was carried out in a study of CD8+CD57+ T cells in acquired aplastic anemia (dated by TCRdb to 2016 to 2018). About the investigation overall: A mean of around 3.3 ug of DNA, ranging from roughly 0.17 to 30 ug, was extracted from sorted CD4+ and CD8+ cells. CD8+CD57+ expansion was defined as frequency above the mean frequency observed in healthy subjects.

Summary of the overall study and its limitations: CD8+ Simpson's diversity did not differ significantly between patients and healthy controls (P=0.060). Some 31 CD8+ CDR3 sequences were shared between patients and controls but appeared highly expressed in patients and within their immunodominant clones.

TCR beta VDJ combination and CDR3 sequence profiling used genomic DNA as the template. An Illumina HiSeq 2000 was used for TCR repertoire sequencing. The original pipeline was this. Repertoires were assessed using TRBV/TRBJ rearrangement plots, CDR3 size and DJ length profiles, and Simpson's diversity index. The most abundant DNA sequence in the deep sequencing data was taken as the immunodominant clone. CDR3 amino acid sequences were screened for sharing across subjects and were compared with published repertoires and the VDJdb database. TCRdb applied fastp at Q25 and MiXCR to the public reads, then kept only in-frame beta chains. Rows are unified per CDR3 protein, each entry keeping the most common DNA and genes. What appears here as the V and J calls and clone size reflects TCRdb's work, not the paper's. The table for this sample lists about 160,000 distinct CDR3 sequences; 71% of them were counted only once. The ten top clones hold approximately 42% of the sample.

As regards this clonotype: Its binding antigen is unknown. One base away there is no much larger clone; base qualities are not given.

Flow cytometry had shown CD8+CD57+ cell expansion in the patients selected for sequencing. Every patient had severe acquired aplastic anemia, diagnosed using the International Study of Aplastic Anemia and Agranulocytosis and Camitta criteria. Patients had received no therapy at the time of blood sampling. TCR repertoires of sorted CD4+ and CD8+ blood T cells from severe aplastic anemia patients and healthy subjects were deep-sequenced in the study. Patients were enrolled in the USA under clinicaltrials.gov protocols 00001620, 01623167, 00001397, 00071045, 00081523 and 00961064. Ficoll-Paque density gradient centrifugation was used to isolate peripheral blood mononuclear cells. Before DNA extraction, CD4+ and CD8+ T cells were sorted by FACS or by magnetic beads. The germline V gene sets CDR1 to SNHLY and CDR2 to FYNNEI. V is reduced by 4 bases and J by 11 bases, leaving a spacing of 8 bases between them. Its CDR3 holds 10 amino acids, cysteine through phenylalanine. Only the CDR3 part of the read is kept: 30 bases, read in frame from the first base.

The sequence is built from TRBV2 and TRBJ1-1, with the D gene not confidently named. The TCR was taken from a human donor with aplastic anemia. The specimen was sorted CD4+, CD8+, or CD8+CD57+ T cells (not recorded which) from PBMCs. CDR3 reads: CASSVSQAFF. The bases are TGTGCCAGCAGTGTCTCTCAGGCTTTCTTT.